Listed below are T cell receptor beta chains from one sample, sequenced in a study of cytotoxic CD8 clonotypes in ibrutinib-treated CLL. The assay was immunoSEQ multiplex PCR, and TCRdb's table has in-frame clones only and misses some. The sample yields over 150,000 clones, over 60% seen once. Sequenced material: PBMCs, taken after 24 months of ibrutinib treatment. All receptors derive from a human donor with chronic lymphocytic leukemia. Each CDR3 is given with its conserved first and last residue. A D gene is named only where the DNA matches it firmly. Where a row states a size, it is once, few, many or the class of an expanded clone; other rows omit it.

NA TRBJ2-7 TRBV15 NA TGTGCCACCAGCAGAGATCACAGCTCCTACGAGCAGTACTTC CATSRDHSSYEQYF
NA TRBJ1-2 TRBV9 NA TGTGCCAGCAGCACCCAGGACTATGGCTACACCTTC CASSTQDYGYTF
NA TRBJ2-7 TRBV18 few TGTGCCAGCTCACCCGGCTACGAGCAGTACTTC CASSPGYEQYF
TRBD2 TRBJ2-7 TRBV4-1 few TGCGCCAGCAGCCAACCTACTAGCGGGAGCAACGAGCAGTACTTC CASSQPTSGSNEQYF
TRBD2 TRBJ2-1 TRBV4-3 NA TGCGCCAGCACTTTTTTCGCGGGAGAGGTCAATGAGCAGTTCTTC CASTFFAGEVNEQFF
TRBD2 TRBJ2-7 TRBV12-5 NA TGTGCTAGTGGATCAAAACTAGCGGGAGGGCCTGACGAGCAGTACTTC CASGSKLAGGPDEQYF
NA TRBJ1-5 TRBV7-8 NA TGTGCCAGCAGCCCCCAGGGATTAGGGCAGCCCCAGCATTTT CASSPQGLGQPQHF
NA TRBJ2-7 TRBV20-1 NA TGCAGTGCTAGAAGGACAGCCGAGCAGTACTTC CSARRTAEQYF
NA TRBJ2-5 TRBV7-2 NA TGTGCCAGCAGCTTCTATCGACTGGCTGAGACCCAGTACTTC CASSFYRLAETQYF
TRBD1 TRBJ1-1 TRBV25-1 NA TGTGCCAGCAGTGAATGGACAGGGGGCCCGAACACTGAAGCTTTCTTT CASSEWTGGPNTEAFF
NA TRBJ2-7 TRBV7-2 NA TGTGCCAGCAGCTTATCCCCAGGAACCTACGAGCAGTACTTC CASSLSPGTYEQYF
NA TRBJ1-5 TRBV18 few TGTGCCAGCTCACCCCAGACCCTGGGGGGTCAGCCCCAGCATTTT CASSPQTLGGQPQHF
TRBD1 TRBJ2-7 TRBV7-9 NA TGTGCCAGCAGCTTAGCTAACAGGGGAAACGAGCAGTACTTC CASSLANRGNEQYF
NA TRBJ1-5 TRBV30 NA TGTGCCTGGAGCGCCGAAGAGACAGGTAGCAATCAGCCCCAGCATTTT CAWSAEETGSNQPQHF
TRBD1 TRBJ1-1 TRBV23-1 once TGCGCCAGCAGTCTCCACCCGACAGGGAGGGCTGAAGCTTTCTTT CASSLHPTGRAEAFF
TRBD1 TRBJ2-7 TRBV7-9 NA TGTGCCAGCGCACTAACAGGGGGCGCCTACGAGCAGTACTTC CASALTGGAYEQYF
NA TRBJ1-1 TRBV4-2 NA TGTGCCAGCAGCCAAGTTGGCGGGAACACTGAAGCTTTCTTT CASSQVGGNTEAFF
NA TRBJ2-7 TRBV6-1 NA TGTGCCAGCAGTAGGCCCTACGAGCAGTACTTC CASSRPYEQYF
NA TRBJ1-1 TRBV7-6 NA TGTGCCAGCAGCTTAGGGGGCGGGACTGAAGCTTTCTTT CASSLGGGTEAFF
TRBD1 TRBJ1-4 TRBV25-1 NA TGTGCCAGCAGGCGGGACACAGGGGTCGGGGATGAAAAACTGTTTTTT CASRRDTGVGDEKLFF
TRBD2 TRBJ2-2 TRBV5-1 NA TGCGCCAGCAGCCCGTACCTAGCGGGAGGTACCGGGGAGCTGTTTTTT CASSPYLAGGTGELFF
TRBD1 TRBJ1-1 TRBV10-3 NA TGTGCCATCAGTGCCGACAGGGGGCGGACTGAAGCTTTCTTT CAISADRGRTEAFF
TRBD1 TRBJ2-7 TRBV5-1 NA TGCGCCAGCAGCTTGGGGACAGGGGTCGCCCTTGGGGAGCAGTACTTC CASSLGTGVALGEQYF
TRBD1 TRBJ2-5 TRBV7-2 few TGTGCCAGCAGCTTATCAGGGGGCCAAGAGACCCAGTACTTC CASSLSGGQETQYF
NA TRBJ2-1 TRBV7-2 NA TGTGCCAGCAGCGTCTCCTCGAGCTCCTACAATGAGCAGTTCTTC CASSVSSSSYNEQFF
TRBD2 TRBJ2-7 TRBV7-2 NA TGTGCCAGCAGCTTACTAGCGGGCTCCTACGAGCAGTACTTC CASSLLAGSYEQYF
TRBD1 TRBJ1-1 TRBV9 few TGTGCCAGCAGCACCCGGGACAGGGGGGTTCGGAACACTGAAGCTTTCTTT CASSTRDRGVRNTEAFF
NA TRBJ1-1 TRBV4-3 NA TGCGCCAGCAGCCAAGATCACAGGGTGTATGAAACTGAAGCTTTCTTT CASSQDHRVYETEAFF
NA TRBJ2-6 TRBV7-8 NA TGTGCCAGCCTCCCCTGGGATGGGAAGGGTGGGGCCAACGTCCTGACTTTC CASLPWDGKGGANVLTF
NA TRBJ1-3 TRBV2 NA TGTGCCACCAGGATGGGGGGACCCCCTGGAAACACCATATATTTT CATRMGGPPGNTIYF
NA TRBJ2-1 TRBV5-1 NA TGCGCCAGCAGCTTGTCAACCTACAATGAGCAGTTCTTC CASSLSTYNEQFF
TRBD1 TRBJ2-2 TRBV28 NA TGTGCCAGCAGGGACCGACAGGGTTACACCGGGGAGCTGTTTTTT CASRDRQGYTGELFF
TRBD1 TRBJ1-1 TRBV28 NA TGTGCCAGCAGCCAACTCCCTGACAGGGTGAACACTGAAGCTTTCTTT CASSQLPDRVNTEAFF
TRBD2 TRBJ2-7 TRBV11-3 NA TGTGCCAGCAGCTTAGGGGCTAGCGGGGAATACGAGCAGTACTTC CASSLGASGEYEQYF
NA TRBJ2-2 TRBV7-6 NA TGTGCCAGCAGCTCACGGAACGGTGTGGGCACCGGGGAGCTGTTTTTT CASSSRNGVGTGELFF
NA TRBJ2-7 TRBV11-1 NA TGTGCCAGCAGCTTACGACCTAGCTCCTACGAGCAGTACTTC CASSLRPSSYEQYF